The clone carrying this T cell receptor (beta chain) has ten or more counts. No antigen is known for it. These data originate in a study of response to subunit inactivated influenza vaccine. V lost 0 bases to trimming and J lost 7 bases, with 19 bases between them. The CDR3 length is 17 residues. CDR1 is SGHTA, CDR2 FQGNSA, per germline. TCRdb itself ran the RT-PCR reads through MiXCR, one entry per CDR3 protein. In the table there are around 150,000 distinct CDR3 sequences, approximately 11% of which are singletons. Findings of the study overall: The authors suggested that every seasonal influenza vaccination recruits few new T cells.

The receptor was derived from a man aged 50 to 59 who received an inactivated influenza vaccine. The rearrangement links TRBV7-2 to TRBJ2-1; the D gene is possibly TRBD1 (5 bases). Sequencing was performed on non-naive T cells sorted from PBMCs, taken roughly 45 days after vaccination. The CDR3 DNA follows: TGTGCCAGCAGCTTAGCTCGGTCAGGGCGCCTGGGTAATGAGCAGTTCTTC. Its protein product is CASSLARSGRLGNEQFF.